The clone carrying this T cell receptor (beta chain) was picked up a small number of times. The antigen remains undetermined. Germline lookup yields CDR1 SEHNR and CDR2 FQNEAQ (reference sequence). The ends were cut back, 1 base at V and 0 bases at J, with 10 bases in the middle. The CDR3 consists of 15 residues. TCRdb's table, derived via immunoSEQ multiplex PCR, lists solely in-frame clones and lacks some. This table holds 60,000 to 75,000 clones, under 85% found once. This sample stems from a study of vaccination effects on CD4 cells after COVID-19. Ahead of sequencing, the ViraFEST assay grew antigen-specific CD4+ T cells using viral peptide pools. Following 10 days of culture, CD4+ T cells were isolated. Infection dated between March and December 2020, before the Alpha, Beta and Delta variants reached the United States.

This receptor was identified in a human donor who had a prior SARS-CoV-2 infection. This sample comprised CD4+ T cells from PBMCs cultured with HIV peptides, obtained before COVID-19 vaccination. Subset defined: HIV-1 Nef peptide pool negative control/reference culture. This chain links TRBV7-9 with TRBJ2-7; no firm D call. CDR3 DNA: TGTGCCAGCAGCTTAGAGGCGCGGAGCTCCTACGAGCAGTACTTC. This encodes CASSLEARSSYEQYF.